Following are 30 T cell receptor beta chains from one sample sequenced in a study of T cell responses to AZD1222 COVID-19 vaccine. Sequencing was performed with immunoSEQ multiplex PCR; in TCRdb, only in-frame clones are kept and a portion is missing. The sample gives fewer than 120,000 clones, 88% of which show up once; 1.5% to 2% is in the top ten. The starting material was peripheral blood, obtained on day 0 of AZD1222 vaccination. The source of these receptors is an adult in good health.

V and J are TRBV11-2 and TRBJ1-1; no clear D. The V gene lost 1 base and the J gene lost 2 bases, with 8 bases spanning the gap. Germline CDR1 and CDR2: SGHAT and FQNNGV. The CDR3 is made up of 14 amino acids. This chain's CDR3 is CASSLVAVNTEAFF. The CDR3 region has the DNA TGTGCCAGCAGCTTAGTGGCAGTTAACACTGAAGCTTTCTTT. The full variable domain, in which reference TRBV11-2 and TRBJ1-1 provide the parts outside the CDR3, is EAGVAQSPRYKIIEKRQSVAFWCNPISGHATLYWYQQILGQGPKLLIQFQNNGVVDDSQLPKDRFSAERLKGVDSTLKIQPAKLEDSAVYLCASSLVAVNTEAFFGQGTRLTVV.

CDR3 region: CASSLGQGTGNTIYF. CDR3 coding DNA: TGCGCCAGCAGCTTGGGGCAGGGTACTGGAAACACCATATATTTT. V gene TRBV5-1 combines with J gene TRBJ1-3; the D gene is possibly TRBD1 (5 bases). V lost 0 bases, J lost 2 bases, and 9 bases lay in between. There are 15 residues in the CDR3. The V gene's germline CDR1 is SGHRS and CDR2 YFSETQ. The complete variable domain, with remaining parts taken from reference TRBV5-1 and TRBJ1-3, reads KAGVTQTPRYLIKTRGQQVTLSCSPISGHRSVSWYQQTPGQGLQFLFEYFSETQRNKGNFPGRFSGRQFSNSRSEMNVSTLELGDSALYLCASSLGQGTGNTIYFGEGSWLTVV.

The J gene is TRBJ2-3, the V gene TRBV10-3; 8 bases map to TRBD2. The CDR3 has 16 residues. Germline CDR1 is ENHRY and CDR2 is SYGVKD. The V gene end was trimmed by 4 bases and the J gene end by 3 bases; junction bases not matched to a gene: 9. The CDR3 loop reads CAISVNLPGGTDTQYF. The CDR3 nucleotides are TGTGCCATCAGTGTTAATCTCCCGGGGGGGACAGATACGCAGTATTTT.

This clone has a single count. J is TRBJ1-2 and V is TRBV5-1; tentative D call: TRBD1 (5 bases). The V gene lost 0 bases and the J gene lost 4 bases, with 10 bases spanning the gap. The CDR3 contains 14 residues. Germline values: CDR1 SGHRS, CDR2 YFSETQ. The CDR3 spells CASSLDSTGYGYTF. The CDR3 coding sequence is TGCGCCAGCAGCTTGGACAGTACAGGCTATGGCTACACCTTC.

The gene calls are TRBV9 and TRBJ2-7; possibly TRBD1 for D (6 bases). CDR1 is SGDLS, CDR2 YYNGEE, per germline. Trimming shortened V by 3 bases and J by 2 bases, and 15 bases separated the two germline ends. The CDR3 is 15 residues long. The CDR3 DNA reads TGTGCCAGCAGCGCTCATAGACAGGCTGCCTACGAGCAGTACTTC. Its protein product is CASSAHRQAAYEQYF. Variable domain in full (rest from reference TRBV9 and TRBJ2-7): DSGVTQTPKHLITATGQRVTLRCSPRSGDLSVYWYQQSLDQGLQFLIQYYNGEERAKGNILERFSAQQFPDLHSELNLSSLELGDSALYFCASSAHRQAAYEQYFGPGTRLTVT.

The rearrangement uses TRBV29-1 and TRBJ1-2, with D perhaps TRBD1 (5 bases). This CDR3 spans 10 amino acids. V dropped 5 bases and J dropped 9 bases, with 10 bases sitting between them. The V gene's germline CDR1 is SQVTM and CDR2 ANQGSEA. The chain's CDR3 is CSVRDDSYTF. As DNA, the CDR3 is TGCAGCGTTAGGGACGATAGCTACACCTTC.

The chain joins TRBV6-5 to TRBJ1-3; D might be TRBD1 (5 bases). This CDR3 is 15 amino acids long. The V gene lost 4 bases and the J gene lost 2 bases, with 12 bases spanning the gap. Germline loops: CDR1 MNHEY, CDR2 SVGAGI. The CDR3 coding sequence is TGTGCCAGCAGTTTGCTGTCGGGGGCTGGAAACACCATATATTTT. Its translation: CASSLLSGAGNTIYF.

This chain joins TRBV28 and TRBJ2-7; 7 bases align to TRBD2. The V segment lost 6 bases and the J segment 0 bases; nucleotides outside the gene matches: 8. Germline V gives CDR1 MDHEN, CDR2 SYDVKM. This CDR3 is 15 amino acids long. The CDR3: CASRISGSSSYEQYF. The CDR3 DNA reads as TGTGCCAGCAGGATTAGCGGGTCAAGCTCCTACGAGCAGTACTTC.

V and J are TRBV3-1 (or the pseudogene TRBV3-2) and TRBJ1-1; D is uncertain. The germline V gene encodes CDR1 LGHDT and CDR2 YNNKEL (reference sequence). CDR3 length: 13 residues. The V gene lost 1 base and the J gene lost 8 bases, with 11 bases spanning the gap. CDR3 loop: CASSQVRGGEAFF. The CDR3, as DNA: TGTGCCAGCAGCCAAGTACGGGGAGGGGAAGCTTTCTTT.

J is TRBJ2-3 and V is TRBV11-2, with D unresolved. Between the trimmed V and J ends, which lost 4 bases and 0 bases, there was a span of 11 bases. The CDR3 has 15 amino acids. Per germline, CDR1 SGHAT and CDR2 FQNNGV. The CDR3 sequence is CASSSQRHSTDTQYF. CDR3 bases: TGTGCCAGCAGCTCCCAACGCCATAGCACAGATACGCAGTATTTT.

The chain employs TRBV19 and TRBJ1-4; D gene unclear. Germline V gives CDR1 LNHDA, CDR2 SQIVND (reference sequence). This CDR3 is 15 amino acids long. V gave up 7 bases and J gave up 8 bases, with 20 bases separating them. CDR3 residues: CASTSSEGRLEKLFF. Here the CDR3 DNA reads TGTGCCAGTACAAGTTCGGAGGGAAGGCTCGAAAAACTGTTTTTT.

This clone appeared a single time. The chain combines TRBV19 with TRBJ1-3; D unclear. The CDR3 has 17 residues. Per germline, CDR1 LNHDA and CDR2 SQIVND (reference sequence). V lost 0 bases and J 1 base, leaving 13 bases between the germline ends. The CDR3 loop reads CASSIDTIAVSGNTIYF. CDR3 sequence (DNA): TGTGCCAGTAGTATAGACACGATTGCGGTGTCTGGAAACACCATATATTTT.

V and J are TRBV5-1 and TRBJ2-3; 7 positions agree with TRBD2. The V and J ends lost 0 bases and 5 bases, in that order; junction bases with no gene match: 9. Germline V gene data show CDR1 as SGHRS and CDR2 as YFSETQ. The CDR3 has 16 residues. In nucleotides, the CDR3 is TGCGCCAGCAGCTTGGCTTTACGCTCGGGAGGAGATACGCAGTATTTT. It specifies CASSLALRSGGDTQYF.

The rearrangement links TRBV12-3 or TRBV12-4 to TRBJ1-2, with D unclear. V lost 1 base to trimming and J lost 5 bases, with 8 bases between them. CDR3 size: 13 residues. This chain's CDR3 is CASSLGQEYGYTF. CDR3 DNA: TGTGCCAGCAGTTTAGGGCAGGAGTATGGCTACACCTTC.

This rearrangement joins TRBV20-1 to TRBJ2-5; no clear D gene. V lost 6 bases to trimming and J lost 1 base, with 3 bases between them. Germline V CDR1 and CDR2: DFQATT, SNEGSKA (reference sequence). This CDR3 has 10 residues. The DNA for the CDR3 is TGCAGTGCAATCCAAGAGACCCAGTACTTC. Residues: CSAIQETQYF.

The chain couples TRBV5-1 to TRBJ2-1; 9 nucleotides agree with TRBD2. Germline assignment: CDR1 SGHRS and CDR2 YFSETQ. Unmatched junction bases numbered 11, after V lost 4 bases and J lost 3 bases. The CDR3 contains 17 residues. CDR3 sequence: CASSPPGRTSDYNEQFF. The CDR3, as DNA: TGCGCCAGCAGCCCTCCGGGTCGGACTAGCGACTACAATGAGCAGTTCTTC.

The CDR3: CASSRVGTNYGYTF. The CDR3 DNA reads as TGTGCCAGCTCAAGGGTAGGGACCAACTATGGCTACACCTTC. The chain combines TRBV18 with TRBJ1-2; tentatively, D is TRBD1 (5 bases). The CDR3 extends over 14 amino acids. Germline CDR1 and CDR2: KGHSH and LQKENI. V lost 5 bases and J lost 2, with 12 bases in between.

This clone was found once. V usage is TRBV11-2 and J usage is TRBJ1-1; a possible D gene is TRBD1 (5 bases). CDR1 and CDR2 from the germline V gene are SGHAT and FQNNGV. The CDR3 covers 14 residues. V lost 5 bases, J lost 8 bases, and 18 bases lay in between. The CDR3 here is CASSPLGQGTEAFF. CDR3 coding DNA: TGTGCCAGCAGCCCTTTAGGCCAAGGGACCGAAGCTTTCTTT.

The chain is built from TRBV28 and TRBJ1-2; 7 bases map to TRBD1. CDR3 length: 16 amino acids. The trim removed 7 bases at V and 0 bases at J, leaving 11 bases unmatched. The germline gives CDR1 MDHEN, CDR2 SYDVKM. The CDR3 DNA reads TGTGCCAGCACCTTTTTGGGGACAGAATCTAACTATGGCTACACCTTC. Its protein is CASTFLGTESNYGYTF.

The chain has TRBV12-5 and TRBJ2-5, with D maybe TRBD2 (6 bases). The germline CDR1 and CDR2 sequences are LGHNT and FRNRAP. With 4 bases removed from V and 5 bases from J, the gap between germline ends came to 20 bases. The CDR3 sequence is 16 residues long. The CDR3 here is CASGSMRAGRLETQYF. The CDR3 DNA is TGTGCTAGTGGTTCCATGAGGGCAGGGAGGTTGGAGACCCAGTACTTC.

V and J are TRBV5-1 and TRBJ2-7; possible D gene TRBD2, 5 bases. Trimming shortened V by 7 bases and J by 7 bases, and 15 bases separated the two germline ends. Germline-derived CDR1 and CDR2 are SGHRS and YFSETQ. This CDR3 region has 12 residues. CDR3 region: CASWAGSGEQYF. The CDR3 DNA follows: TGCGCCAGCTGGGCGGGCTCCGGGGAGCAGTACTTC.

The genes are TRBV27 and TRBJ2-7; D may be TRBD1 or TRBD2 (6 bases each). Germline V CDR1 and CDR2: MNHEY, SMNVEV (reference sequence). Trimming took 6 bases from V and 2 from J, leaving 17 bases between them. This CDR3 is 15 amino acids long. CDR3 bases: TGTGCCAGCAGGGATTCTAGGGGGGTTCCCTACGAGCAGTACTTC. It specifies CASRDSRGVPYEQYF.

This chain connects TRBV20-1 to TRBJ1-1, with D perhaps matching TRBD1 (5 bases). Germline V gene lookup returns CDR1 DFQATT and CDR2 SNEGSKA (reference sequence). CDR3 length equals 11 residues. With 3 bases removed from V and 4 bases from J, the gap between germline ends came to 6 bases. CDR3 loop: CSASGGTEAFF. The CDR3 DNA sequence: TGCAGTGCTAGTGGGGGCACTGAAGCTTTCTTT.

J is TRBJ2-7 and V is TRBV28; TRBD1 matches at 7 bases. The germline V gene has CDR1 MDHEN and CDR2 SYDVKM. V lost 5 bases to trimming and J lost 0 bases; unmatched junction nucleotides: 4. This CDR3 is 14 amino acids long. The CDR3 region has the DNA TGTGCCAGCAGTAAACAGGGGAGCTCCTACGAGCAGTACTTC. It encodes CASSKQGSSYEQYF.

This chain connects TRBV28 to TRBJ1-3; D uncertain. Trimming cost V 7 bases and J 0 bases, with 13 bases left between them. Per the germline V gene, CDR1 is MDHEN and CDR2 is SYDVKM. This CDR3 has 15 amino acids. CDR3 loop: CASTDAGHSGNTIYF. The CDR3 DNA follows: TGTGCCAGCACGGATGCAGGCCACTCTGGAAACACCATATATTTT.

In nucleotides, the CDR3 is TGCGCCAGCAGTGAGGGCAGGTTCACAGATACGCAGTATTTT. It translates to CASSEGRFTDTQYF. V gene TRBV10-1 combines with J gene TRBJ2-3; D uncertain. Germline CDR1 and CDR2: WNHNN and SYGVQD (reference sequence). This CDR3 has 14 amino acids. Trimming stripped 2 bases from V and 2 bases from J, with 8 bases between.

Here the CDR3 DNA reads TGTGCCGTCCTAAAACAGGGGCTCCTTGCGGTCTATGGCTACACCTTC. Its protein is CAVLKQGLLAVYGYTF. The genes are TRBV19 and TRBJ1-2; 7 positions agree with TRBD1. Germline loops: CDR1 LNHDA, CDR2 SQIVND (reference sequence). Trimming cost V 11 bases and J 4 bases; bases outside gene matches: 19. The CDR3 has 16 residues.

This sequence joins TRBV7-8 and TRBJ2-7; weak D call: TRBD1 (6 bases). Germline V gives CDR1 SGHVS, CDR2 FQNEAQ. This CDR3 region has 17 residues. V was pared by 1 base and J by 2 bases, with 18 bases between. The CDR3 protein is CASSLGDIKVWAYEQYF. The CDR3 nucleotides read TGTGCCAGCAGCTTAGGGGACATTAAAGTGTGGGCCTACGAGCAGTACTTC.

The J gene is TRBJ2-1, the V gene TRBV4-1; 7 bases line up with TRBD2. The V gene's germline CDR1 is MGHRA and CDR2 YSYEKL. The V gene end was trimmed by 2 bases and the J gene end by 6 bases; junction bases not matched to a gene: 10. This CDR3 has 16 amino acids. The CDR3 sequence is CASSQRGLSGSNEQFF. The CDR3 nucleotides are TGCGCCAGCAGCCAAAGGGGACTAAGTGGTTCCAATGAGCAGTTCTTC.

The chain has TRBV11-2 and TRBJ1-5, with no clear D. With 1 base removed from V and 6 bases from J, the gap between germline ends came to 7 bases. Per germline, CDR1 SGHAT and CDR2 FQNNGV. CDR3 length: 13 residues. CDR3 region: CASSLGEGQPQHF. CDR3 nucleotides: TGTGCCAGCAGCTTAGGTGAGGGTCAGCCCCAGCATTTT.